These 29 T cell receptor beta chains came from one sample sequenced in a study of radiotherapy plus CTLA-4 blockade in lung cancer. This table comes from immunoSEQ multiplex PCR, and its TCRdb copy is limited to in-frame clones, with some not included. The table lists tens of thousands of clones, approximately 73% of them singletons, with roughly 3.7% in the top ten. The sequencing here drew on peripheral blood, taken from a patient treated with radiotherapy plus ipilimumab. These receptors were obtained from a human donor with non-small cell lung cancer who had stable disease on radiotherapy plus ipilimumab.

J is TRBJ1-1 and V is TRBV15; D ambiguous. Trimming took off 0 bases at V and 5 bases at J, with 22 bases between the two ends. From germline, CDR1 is LNHNV and CDR2 YYDKDF (reference sequence). This CDR3 contains 18 residues. DNA for the CDR3: TGTGCCACCAGCAGAGAGATTAGTTTTCGGGGTCTGTCTACTGAAGCTTTCTTT. Translating it yields CATSREISFRGLSTEAFF.

The chain couples TRBV11-2 to TRBJ2-3, with no clear D. Trimming removed 1 base at V and 1 base at J, with 3 bases between. This CDR3 region has 13 residues. Germline V gives CDR1 SGHAT, CDR2 FQNNGV. The CDR3 DNA follows: TGTGCCAGCAGCTTAGCGGGCACAGATACGCAGTATTTT. Amino acid sequence: CASSLAGTDTQYF. Looking up the rest from reference TRBV11-2 and TRBJ2-3 gives the full variable domain: EAGVAQSPRYKIIEKRQSVAFWCNPISGHATLYWYQQILGQGPKLLIQFQNNGVVDDSQLPKDRFSAERLKGVDSTLKIQPAKLEDSAVYLCASSLAGTDTQYFGPGTRLTVL.

This sequence joins TRBV11-3 and TRBJ2-1; 8 bases agree with TRBD2. V shed 5 bases and J 7 bases; nucleotides not matched to a gene: 13. The CDR3 is made up of 16 amino acids. The germline gives CDR1 SGHNT, CDR2 YENEEA. The CDR3 DNA reads TGTGCCAGCAGCCCCGAGCCGGGAGGGTTTGATAATGAGCAGTTCTTC. Protein sequence: CASSPEPGGFDNEQFF.

V and J are TRBV2 and TRBJ1-1; D is ambiguous. Trimming took 4 bases from V and 3 from J, leaving 12 bases between them. Germline loops: CDR1 SNHLY, CDR2 FYNNEI. The CDR3 is made up of 14 amino acids. CDR3 amino acids: CASSAVGQDTEAFF. CDR3 bases: TGTGCCAGCAGTGCCGTAGGGCAAGACACTGAAGCTTTCTTT.

This clone was counted between two and nine times. This chain uses TRBV28 with TRBJ1-4; 7 bases agree with TRBD1. CDR3 length: 15 amino acids. The V and J ends lost 10 bases and 12 bases, in that order; junction bases with no gene match: 20. The germline CDR1 and CDR2 sequences are MDHEN and SYDVKM. In nucleotides, the CDR3 is TGTGCCACCCTAGGGGCGATTTACAGGGGCTCCGAACTGTTTTTT. Translation: CATLGAIYRGSELFF.

The chain carries TRBV5-8 and TRBJ2-1, with TRBD2 identical over 7 bases. The germline gives CDR1 SGHTS, CDR2 YDEGEE. V dropped 7 bases and J dropped 7; count of bases not matched to a gene: 8. The CDR3 totals 13 residues. The CDR3 sequence is CASVKRGRNEQFF. The CDR3 region has the DNA TGTGCCAGCGTGAAGCGGGGACGGAATGAGCAGTTCTTC.

The chain carries TRBV11-3 and TRBJ2-1; D remains unclear. Germline V gives CDR1 SGHNT, CDR2 YENEEA. The V end lost 6 bases, the J end lost 9 bases, and 9 bases lay between the germline ends. The CDR3 totals 11 residues. The CDR3: CASRLGSEQFF. In DNA form, the CDR3 reads TGTGCCAGCAGATTGGGCAGTGAGCAGTTCTTC.

The chain combines TRBV29-1 with TRBJ1-4; unclear D gene. Germline-derived CDR1 and CDR2 are SQVTM and ANQGSEA. Trimming removed 5 bases from V and 6 bases from J, with 19 bases in between. The CDR3 is 15 residues long. The CDR3, as DNA: TGCAGCGTTACGGAAATCGGGGTCGGTGATGAAAAACTGTTTTTT. Translation: CSVTEIGVGDEKLFF.

By sample share, this clone is medium-sized. CDR3 in amino acids: CASTQGGGATTNEKLFF. The CDR3 DNA follows: TGTGCCAGCACCCAGGGGGGGGGCGCCACAACTAATGAAAAACTGTTTTTT. The V gene is TRBV5-8, the J gene TRBJ1-4; 7 bases align to TRBD1. Unmatched junction bases numbered 11, after V lost 6 bases and J lost 0 bases. Germline V lookup: CDR1 SGHTS, CDR2 YDEGEE. The CDR3 runs to 17 residues. The whole variable domain, filled in from reference TRBV5-8 and TRBJ1-4, reads EAGVTQSPTHLIKTRGQQATLRCSPISGHTSVYWYQQALGLGLQFLLWYDEGEERNRGNFPPRFSGRQFPNYSSELNVNALELEDSALYLCASTQGGGATTNEKLFFGSGTQLSVL.

This rearrangement joins TRBV4-2 to TRBJ1-1; D ambiguous. V lost 1 base to trimming and J lost 8 bases, with 23 bases between them. The CDR3 loop spans 17 amino acids. Germline CDR1 reads LGHNA; CDR2 reads YNFKEQ. CDR3 in amino acids: CASSQGGADTSVTEAFF. CDR3 DNA: TGTGCCAGCAGCCAAGGTGGTGCAGACACGTCTGTTACCGAAGCTTTCTTT.

V is TRBV7-2 and J is TRBJ1-3, with 7 bases fitting TRBD1. The CDR3 loop spans 16 amino acids. V lost 1 base and J lost 4; bases outside the gene matches: 7. Germline V gives CDR1 SGHTA, CDR2 FQGNSA. The CDR3 DNA follows: TGTGCCAGCAGCTTAGATCCAGGGGGTTACGGAAACACCATATATTTT. Protein product: CASSLDPGGYGNTIYF.

V gene TRBV5-1 combines with J gene TRBJ2-5, with D maybe TRBD1 (6 bases). Germline V gene data show CDR1 as SGHRS and CDR2 as YFSETQ. The length of the CDR3 is 14 residues. V was clipped by 3 bases and J by 1 base, with 10 bases between them. The CDR3 spells CASSSTGFQETQYF. The CDR3 DNA sequence: TGCGCCAGCAGCTCGACAGGATTCCAAGAGACCCAGTACTTC.

V usage is TRBV11-2 and J usage is TRBJ2-2; perhaps D is TRBD1 or TRBD2 (5 bases each). CDR1 and CDR2 from the germline V gene are SGHAT and FQNNGV. The CDR3 is 15 residues long. The germline V and J ends were trimmed by 2 bases and 7 bases, with 14 bases remaining between them. CDR3 region: CASSLSGSRGGELFF. In DNA form, the CDR3 reads TGTGCCAGCAGCTTATCAGGGTCTCGGGGCGGGGAGCTGTTTTTT.

The genes are TRBV7-2 and TRBJ2-5; 9 nucleotides align to TRBD2. The ends lost 6 bases at V and 5 bases at J; junction bases unmatched: 10. This CDR3 comprises 15 residues. Germline lookup yields CDR1 SGHTA and CDR2 FQGNSA. CDR3 sequence reads: CASRDSGGVAETQYF. The CDR3, as DNA: TGTGCCAGCAGAGATAGCGGGGGAGTAGCGGAGACCCAGTACTTC.

This chain uses TRBV13 with TRBJ1-4; weak D call: TRBD1 (6 bases). The CDR3 runs to 14 residues. The V gene lost 2 bases and the J gene lost 8 bases, with 12 bases spanning the gap. Germline V gene sequence: CDR1 PRHDT, CDR2 FYEKMQ (reference sequence). CDR3 DNA: TGTGCCAGCAGCTTAACAAGGGGGAAAGAAAAACTGTTTTTT. This gives the protein CASSLTRGKEKLFF. The full variable domain, in which reference TRBV13 and TRBJ1-4 provide the parts outside the CDR3, is AAGVIQSPRHLIKEKRETATLKCYPIPRHDTVYWYQQGPGQDPQFLISFYEKMQSDKGSIPDRFSAQQFSDYHSELNMSSLELGDSALYFCASSLTRGKEKLFFGSGTQLSVL.

This chain links TRBV19 with TRBJ1-2; a possible D gene is TRBD1 (5 bases). CDR1 is LNHDA, CDR2 SQIVND, per germline (reference sequence). The germline V and J ends were trimmed by 3 bases and 3 bases, with 11 bases remaining between them. This CDR3 is built from 14 residues. CDR3 protein: CASSMKGRDYGYTF. The CDR3, as DNA: TGTGCCAGTAGTATGAAGGGACGCGACTATGGCTACACCTTC.

The rearrangement links TRBV5-1 to TRBJ2-5; D might be TRBD2 (5 bases). This CDR3 contains 13 residues. Germline loops: CDR1 SGHRS, CDR2 YFSETQ. Trimming cost V 4 bases and J 2 bases, with 9 bases left between them. CDR3 nucleotide sequence: TGCGCCAGCAGCAGAGCGGCTCAAGAGACCCAGTACTTC. Translating it yields CASSRAAQETQYF.

The CDR3 reads CASSLWVASGRVADTQYF. The DNA for the CDR3 is TGTGCCAGCAGTTTATGGGTGGCTAGCGGGAGGGTCGCAGATACGCAGTATTTT. The chain joins TRBV28 to TRBJ2-3, with 12 bases that match TRBD2. CDR1 and CDR2 from the germline V gene are MDHEN and SYDVKM. The CDR3 is made up of 18 amino acids. Trimming cost V 0 bases and J 4 bases; bases outside gene matches: 8.

The chain uses TRBV4-2 and TRBJ1-4; the D is unclear. The V end lost 1 base, the J end lost 5 bases, and 11 bases lay between the germline ends. Germline CDR1 LGHNA, CDR2 YNFKEQ. This CDR3 comprises 15 residues. The CDR3 DNA reads as TGTGCCAGCAGCCAAGTTGGCGGTTTGAATGAAAAACTGTTTTTT. Encoded protein: CASSQVGGLNEKLFF.

V gene TRBV28 combines with J gene TRBJ2-1; 8 bases line up with TRBD2. Per germline, CDR1 MDHEN and CDR2 SYDVKM. This CDR3 has 16 residues. The V gene end was trimmed by 3 bases and the J gene end by 9 bases; junction bases not matched to a gene: 13. CDR3 protein: CASSFIGRAAFPEQFF. The CDR3 nucleotides are TGTGCCAGCAGTTTCATCGGGAGGGCAGCATTCCCTGAGCAGTTCTTC. The complete variable domain, with remaining parts taken from reference TRBV28 and TRBJ2-1, reads DVKVTQSSRYLVKRTGEKVFLECVQDMDHENMFWYRQDPGLGLRLIYFSYDVKMKEKGDIPEGYSVSREKKERFSLILESASTNQTSMYLCASSFIGRAAFPEQFFGPGTRLTVL.

The chain links TRBV11-3 to TRBJ2-5; D may correspond to TRBD1 or TRBD2 (6 bases each). Between the trimmed V and J ends, which lost 1 base and 5 bases, there was a span of 20 bases. CDR3 length equals 17 residues. The V gene's germline CDR1 is SGHNT and CDR2 YENEEA. CDR3 loop: CASSLVGGGGRSETQYF. The CDR3 DNA is TGTGCCAGCAGCTTAGTCGGGGGCGGAGGAAGGAGCGAGACCCAGTACTTC.

The rearrangement links TRBV2 to TRBJ2-3, with D unresolved. Trimming took off 1 base at V and 2 bases at J, with 16 bases between the two ends. The CDR3 totals 17 residues. From germline, CDR1 is SNHLY and CDR2 FYNNEI. Here the CDR3 reads CASSEVGLLPFTDTQYF. The CDR3 nucleotides are TGTGCCAGCAGTGAAGTGGGCCTCCTACCGTTCACAGATACGCAGTATTTT.

The V and J genes are TRBV7-3 and TRBJ1-2; weak D call: TRBD1 (6 bases). The ends were cut back, 2 bases at V and 6 bases at J, with 25 bases in the middle. Germline-derived CDR1 and CDR2 are SGHTA and FQGTGA. This CDR3 contains 18 residues. The CDR3 DNA sequence: TGTGCCAGCAGCTTAGTAAAGGCAGGGGCAGGGGCCTTAGATGGCTACACCTTC. Protein sequence: CASSLVKAGAGALDGYTF.

The gene calls are TRBV7-9 and TRBJ2-2; D not resolved. The CDR3 is 15 residues long. Germline CDR1 reads SEHNR; CDR2 reads FQNEAQ (reference sequence). V shed 1 base and J shed 3 bases, with 9 bases lying between them. CDR3 sequence: CASSLEQTYTGELFF. The CDR3 coding sequence is TGTGCCAGCAGCTTAGAACAGACGTACACCGGGGAGCTGTTTTTT.

The J gene is TRBJ2-5, the V gene TRBV5-4; D is ambiguous. Germline values: CDR1 SGHNT, CDR2 YYREEE (reference sequence). The V gene lost 3 bases and the J gene lost 0 bases, with 12 bases spanning the gap. The length of the CDR3 is 15 residues. CDR3 sequence reads: CASSWNGPDQETQYF. The CDR3 DNA reads TGTGCCAGCAGCTGGAACGGGCCCGACCAAGAGACCCAGTACTTC.

The chain is built from TRBV27 and TRBJ2-7; D is perhaps TRBD1 (5 bases). Trimming shortened V by 4 bases and J by 5 bases, and 21 bases separated the two germline ends. CDR3 length equals 16 residues. CDR1 is MNHEY and CDR2 is SMNVEV in the germline V gene (reference sequence). The CDR3 loop reads CASSSQKLGAHNEQYF. Here the CDR3 DNA reads TGTGCCAGCAGTTCCCAAAAGTTAGGGGCGCACAACGAGCAGTACTTC.

The rearrangement uses TRBV12-5 and TRBJ2-2; D possibly corresponds to TRBD1 (6 bases). This CDR3 contains 17 residues. The ends were cut back, 5 bases at V and 0 bases at J, with 16 bases in the middle. Per the germline V gene, CDR1 is LGHNT and CDR2 is FRNRAP. As DNA, the CDR3 is TGTGCTAGTGGTCGGGAAACCGGGACACCGAACACCGGGGAGCTGTTTTTT. Amino acid sequence: CASGRETGTPNTGELFF.

V usage is TRBV15 and J usage is TRBJ1-1; D is perhaps TRBD1 (5 bases). Trimming took off 0 bases at V and 6 bases at J, with 20 bases between the two ends. Germline V gene lookup returns CDR1 LNHNV and CDR2 YYDKDF (reference sequence). The CDR3 has 17 residues. The CDR3 here is CATSRDRAGRAQAEAFF. DNA of the CDR3: TGTGCCACCAGCAGAGATCGGGCAGGGCGGGCTCAGGCTGAAGCTTTCTTT. Variable domain in full (rest from reference TRBV15 and TRBJ1-1): DAMVIQNPRYQVTQFGKPVTLSCSQTLNHNVMYWYQQKSSQAPKLLFHYYDKDFNNEADTPDNFQSRRPNTSFCFLDIRSPGLGDTAMYLCATSRDRAGRAQAEAFFGQGTRLTVV.

The chain combines TRBV5-6 with TRBJ2-1, with 10 bases matching TRBD2. The CDR3 spans 13 residues. V gave up 0 bases and J gave up 10 bases; unmatched junction bases: 1. Per the germline V gene, CDR1 is SGHDT and CDR2 is YYEEEE. The CDR3 spells CASSLVAGGEQFF. The CDR3 nucleotides read TGTGCCAGCAGCTTGGTAGCGGGAGGAGAGCAGTTCTTC.